The following is a T cell receptor (beta chain) sequence with its context. The data originate from a study of cytomegalovirus exposure and HLA in healthy donors. Researchers ran the PCR with 60 Vbeta and 13 Jbeta primers. Method: immunoSEQ multiplex PCR; TCRdb's copy keeps in-frame clones and lacks some. The table lists 100,000 to 150,000 clones, around 80% of them singletons. Germline V gene sequence: CDR1 SGDLS, CDR2 YYNGEE. The CDR3 spans 18 residues. The V segment lost 5 bases and the J segment 0 bases; nucleotides outside the gene matches: 8. Sample: PBMCs. The chain recombines TRBV9 with TRBJ2-2; 12 bases line up with TRBD2. The sequence came from a man aged 30-40 years in good health and CMV-seronegative. Here the CDR3 reads CASRDTSGRTANTGELFF. The DNA for the CDR3 is TGTGCCAGCAGGGATACTAGCGGGAGGACCGCGAACACCGGGGAGCTGTTTTTT.